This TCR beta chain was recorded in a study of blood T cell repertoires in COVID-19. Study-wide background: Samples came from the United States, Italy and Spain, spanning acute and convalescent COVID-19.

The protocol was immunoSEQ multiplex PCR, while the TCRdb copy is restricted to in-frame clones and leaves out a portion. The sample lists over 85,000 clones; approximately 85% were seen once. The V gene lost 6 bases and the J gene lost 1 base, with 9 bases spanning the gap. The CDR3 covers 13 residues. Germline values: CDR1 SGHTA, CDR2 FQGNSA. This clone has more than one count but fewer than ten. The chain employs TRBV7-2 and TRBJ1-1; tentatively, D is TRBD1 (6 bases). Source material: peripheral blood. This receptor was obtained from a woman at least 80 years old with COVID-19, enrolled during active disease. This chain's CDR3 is CASSLDRNTEAFF. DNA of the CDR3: TGTGCCAGCAGTCTGGACAGGAACACTGAAGCTTTCTTT.